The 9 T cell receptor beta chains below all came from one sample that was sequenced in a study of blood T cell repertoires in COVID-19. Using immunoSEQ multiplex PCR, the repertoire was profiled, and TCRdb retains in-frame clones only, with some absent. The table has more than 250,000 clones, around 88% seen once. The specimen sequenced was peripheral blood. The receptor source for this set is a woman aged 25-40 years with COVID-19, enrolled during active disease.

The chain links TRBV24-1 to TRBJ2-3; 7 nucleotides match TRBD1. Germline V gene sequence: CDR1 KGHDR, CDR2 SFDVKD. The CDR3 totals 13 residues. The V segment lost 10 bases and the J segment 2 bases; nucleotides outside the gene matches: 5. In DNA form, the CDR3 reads TGTGCCACGGCCGGGACAGCCACAGATACGCAGTATTTT. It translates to CATAGTATDTQYF.

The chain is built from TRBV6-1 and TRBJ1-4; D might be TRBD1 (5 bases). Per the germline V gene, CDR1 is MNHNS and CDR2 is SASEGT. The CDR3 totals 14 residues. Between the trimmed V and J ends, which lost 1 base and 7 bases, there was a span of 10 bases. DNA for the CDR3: TGTGCCAGCAGTGAAGGCTTTAGGGGTGAAAAACTGTTTTTT. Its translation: CASSEGFRGEKLFF.

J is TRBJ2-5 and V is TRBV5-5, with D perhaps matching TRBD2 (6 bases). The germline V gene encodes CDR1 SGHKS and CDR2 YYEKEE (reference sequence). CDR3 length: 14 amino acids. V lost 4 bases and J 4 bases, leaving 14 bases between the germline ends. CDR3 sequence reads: CASSQPGVRETQYF. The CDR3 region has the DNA TGTGCCAGCAGCCAACCGGGAGTTAGAGAGACCCAGTACTTC.

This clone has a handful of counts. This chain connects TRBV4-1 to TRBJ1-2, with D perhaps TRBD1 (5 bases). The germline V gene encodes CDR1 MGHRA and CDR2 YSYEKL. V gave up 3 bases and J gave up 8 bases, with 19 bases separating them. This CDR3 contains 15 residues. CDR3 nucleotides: TGCGCCAGCAGCCAGGAAGGGGACGGGAGTCAGGGCTACACCTTC. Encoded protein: CASSQEGDGSQGYTF.

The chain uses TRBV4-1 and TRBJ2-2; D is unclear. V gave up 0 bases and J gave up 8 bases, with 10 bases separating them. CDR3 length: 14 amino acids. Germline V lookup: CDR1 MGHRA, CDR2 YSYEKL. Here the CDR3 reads CASSQDSGLGELFF. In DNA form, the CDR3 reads TGCGCCAGCAGCCAAGATTCCGGGTTAGGGGAGCTGTTTTTT.

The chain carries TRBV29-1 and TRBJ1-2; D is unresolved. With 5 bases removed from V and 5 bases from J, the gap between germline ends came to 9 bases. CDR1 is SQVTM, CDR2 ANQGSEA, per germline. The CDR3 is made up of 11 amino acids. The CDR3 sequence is CSVSTTYGYTF. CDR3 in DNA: TGCAGCGTTTCCACCACATATGGCTACACCTTC. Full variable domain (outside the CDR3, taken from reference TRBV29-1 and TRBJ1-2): SAVISQKPSRDICQRGTSLTIQCQVDSQVTMMFWYRQQPGQSLTLIATANQGSEATYESGFVIDKFPISRPNLTFSTLTVSNMSPEDSSIYLCSVSTTYGYTFGSGTRLTVV.

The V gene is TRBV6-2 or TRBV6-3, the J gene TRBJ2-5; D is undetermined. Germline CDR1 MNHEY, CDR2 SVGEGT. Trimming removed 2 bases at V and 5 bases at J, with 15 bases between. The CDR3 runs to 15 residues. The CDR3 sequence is CASSYIAQTSETQYF. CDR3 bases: TGTGCCAGCAGTTACATTGCCCAGACAAGCGAGACCCAGTACTTC.

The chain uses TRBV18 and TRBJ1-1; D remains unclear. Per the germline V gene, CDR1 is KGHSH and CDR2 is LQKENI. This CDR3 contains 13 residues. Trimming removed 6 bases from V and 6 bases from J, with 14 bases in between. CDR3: CASSPAGGAEAFF. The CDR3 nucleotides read TGTGCCAGCTCTCCCGCCGGAGGCGCTGAAGCTTTCTTT.

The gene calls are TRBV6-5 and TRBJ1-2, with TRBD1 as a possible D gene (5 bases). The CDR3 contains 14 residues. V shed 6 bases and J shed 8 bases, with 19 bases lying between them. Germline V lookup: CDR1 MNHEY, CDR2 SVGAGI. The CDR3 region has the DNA TGTGCCAGCAGAGACCGACGGGGGAGAGGCGGCTACACCTTC. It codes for CASRDRRGRGGYTF.